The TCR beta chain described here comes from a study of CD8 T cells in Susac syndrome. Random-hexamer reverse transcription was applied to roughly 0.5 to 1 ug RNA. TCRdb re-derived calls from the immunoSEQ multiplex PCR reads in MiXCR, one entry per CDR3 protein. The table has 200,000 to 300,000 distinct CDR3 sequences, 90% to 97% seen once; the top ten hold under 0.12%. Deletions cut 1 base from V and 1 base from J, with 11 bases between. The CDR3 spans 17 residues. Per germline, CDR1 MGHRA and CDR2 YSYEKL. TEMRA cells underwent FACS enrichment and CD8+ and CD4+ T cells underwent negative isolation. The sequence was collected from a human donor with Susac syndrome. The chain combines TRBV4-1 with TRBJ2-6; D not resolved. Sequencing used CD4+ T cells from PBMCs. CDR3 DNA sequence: TGCGCCAGCAGCCAAGCTATTGATATATCTGGGGCCAACGTCCTGACTTTC. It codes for CASSQAIDISGANVLTF.